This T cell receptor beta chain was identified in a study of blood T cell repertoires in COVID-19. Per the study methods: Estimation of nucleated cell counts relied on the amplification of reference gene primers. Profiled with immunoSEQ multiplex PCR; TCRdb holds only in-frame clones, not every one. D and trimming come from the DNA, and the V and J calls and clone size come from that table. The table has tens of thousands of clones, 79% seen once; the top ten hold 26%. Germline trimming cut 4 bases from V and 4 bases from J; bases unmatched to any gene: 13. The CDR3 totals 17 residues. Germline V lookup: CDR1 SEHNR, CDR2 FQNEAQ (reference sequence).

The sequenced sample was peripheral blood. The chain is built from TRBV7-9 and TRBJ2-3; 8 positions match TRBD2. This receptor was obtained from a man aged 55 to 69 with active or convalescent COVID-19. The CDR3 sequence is CASSSPSSGGAPDTQYF. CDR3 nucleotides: TGTGCCAGCAGCTCTCCCTCGTCCGGGGGGGCCCCAGATACGCAGTATTTT.